These 23 T cell receptor beta chains came from one sample sequenced in a study of OX40 agonist ivuxolimab in advanced cancers. The repertoire was sequenced with immunoSEQ multiplex PCR; TCRdb's copy has only in-frame clones and lacks some. The data contain tens of thousands of clones, about 87% of them singletons. Sample: CD4+ or CD8+ T cells sorted from blood, taken in a trial of the OX40 agonist ivuxolimab. The receptors come from an adult with an advanced solid tumor such as melanoma, head and neck, liver or kidney cancer.

This rearrangement joins TRBV18 to TRBJ1-1; the D gene is possibly TRBD1 (5 bases). Germline CDR1 and CDR2: KGHSH and LQKENI. The CDR3 is made up of 16 amino acids. V was cut by 1 base and J by 1 base, with 13 bases left in between. The DNA for the CDR3 is TGTGCCAGCTCACCACTGCAGGGCCGGGGGAACACTGAAGCTTTCTTT. This sequence encodes CASSPLQGRGNTEAFF.

In its sample, this clone was seen a few times. V gene TRBV6-1 combines with J gene TRBJ1-6; 7 bases map to TRBD1. CDR1 is MNHNS and CDR2 is SASEGT in the germline V gene. The CDR3 spans 15 residues. With 3 bases clipped from V and 3 bases from J, the junction kept 2 bases outside the gene matches. In nucleotides, the CDR3 is TGTGCCAGCAGTGACCGGGACAGCTATAATTCACCCCTCCACTTT. Residues: CASSDRDSYNSPLHF.

The rearrangement joins TRBV6-6 to TRBJ2-5, with 8 bases matching TRBD1. V lost 6 bases and J lost 4; bases outside the gene matches: 7. Germline V gives CDR1 MNHNY, CDR2 SVGAGI (reference sequence). This CDR3 contains 14 residues. CDR3 bases: TGTGCCAGCAGCCCAGGGGGCGCGTCAGAGACCCAGTACTTC. This codes for CASSPGGASETQYF.

On this clone: Other DNA sequences in this specimen translate into the identical CDR3. This sequence joins TRBV2 and TRBJ2-7; no clear D. V lost 6 bases to trimming and J lost 2 bases, with 5 bases between them. This CDR3 comprises 11 residues. Germline V gene data show CDR1 as SNHLY and CDR2 as FYNNEI. The CDR3 bases are TGTGCCAGCAGCGCAACCTACGAGCAGTACTTC. Translation: CASSATYEQYF.

This rearrangement joins TRBV28 to TRBJ2-5; the match to TRBD1 covers 8 bases. CDR3 length equals 14 residues. CDR1 MDHEN and CDR2 SYDVKM come from the germline V gene. J gave up 5 bases and V 6 bases, and 8 bases lay outside the gene matches. The CDR3 protein is CASRTGDPRETQYF. The CDR3 DNA is TGTGCCAGCAGGACAGGGGACCCCAGGGAGACCCAGTACTTC.

The genes are TRBV19 and TRBJ2-2; D call uncertain. This CDR3 contains 12 residues. V lost 7 bases to trimming and J lost 6 bases, with 9 bases between them. From germline, CDR1 is LNHDA and CDR2 SQIVND (reference sequence). CDR3 sequence (DNA): TGTGCCAGTAACACCCTCCCCGGGGAGCTGTTTTTT. Amino acid sequence: CASNTLPGELFF.

This clone has just one count. The V call is TRBV9, the J call TRBJ2-2; weak D call: TRBD1 (6 bases). Germline V gene sequence: CDR1 SGDLS, CDR2 YYNGEE. This CDR3 region has 14 residues. The germline V and J ends were trimmed by 4 bases and 4 bases, with 11 bases remaining between them. Written as DNA, the CDR3 is TGTGCCAGCAGCACACAGGGTCGCACCGGGGAGCTGTTTTTT. Translation: CASSTQGRTGELFF.

This clone was detected only a few times. The chain recombines TRBV9 with TRBJ1-1, with D uncertain. This CDR3 has 16 residues. Germline CDR1 reads SGDLS; CDR2 reads YYNGEE. Trimming stripped 0 bases from V and 3 bases from J, with 15 bases between. The CDR3 bases are TGTGCCAGCAGCGTAGCTCCGGGCAAACAATACACTGAAGCTTTCTTT. This translates into CASSVAPGKQYTEAFF.

This clone showed up just a few times. This chain joins TRBV4-2 and TRBJ2-7; D uncertain. The CDR3 is 14 amino acids. Germline CDR1 LGHNA, CDR2 YNFKEQ. V was shortened by 4 bases and J by 6 bases, with 16 bases between the two germline ends. The CDR3 reads CASSLGPALGEQYF. The CDR3 DNA reads as TGTGCCAGCAGCCTTGGACCCGCACTTGGCGAGCAGTACTTC.

The rearrangement uses TRBV6-6 and TRBJ2-1; D might be TRBD2 (6 bases). Trimming took off 2 bases at V and 6 bases at J, with 14 bases between the two ends. The CDR3 has 15 amino acids. From germline, CDR1 is MNHNY and CDR2 SVGAGI (reference sequence). CDR3 region: CASSYRERWGNEQFF. CDR3 nucleotide sequence: TGTGCCAGCAGTTACCGGGAGAGATGGGGCAATGAGCAGTTCTTC.

V and J are TRBV10-2 and TRBJ2-1; perhaps TRBD2 as D (6 bases). Germline loops: CDR1 WSHSY, CDR2 SAAADI. V lost 2 bases, J lost 15 bases, and 14 bases lay in between. The CDR3 length is 12 residues. CDR3 loop: CASSEGGRGPFF. The CDR3 DNA sequence: TGCGCCAGCAGTGAGGGAGGGCGAGGTCCGTTCTTC.

V and J are TRBV5-4 and TRBJ1-1; a weak D match, TRBD1 (5 bases). Germline V gives CDR1 SGHNT, CDR2 YYREEE (reference sequence). The CDR3 length is 16 residues. The V end was cut by 2 bases, the J end by 0 bases, with 14 bases between. In nucleotides, the CDR3 is TGTGCCAGCAGCTTACTTCGACAGTATATGAACACTGAAGCTTTCTTT. It codes for CASSLLRQYMNTEAFF.

This clone is medium-sized by share. Other DNA sequences in the same sample also yield this CDR3. This chain connects TRBV6-5 to TRBJ1-2; D gene uncertain. V was shortened by 3 bases and J by 2 bases, with 7 bases between the two germline ends. Looked up from germline, CDR1 is MNHEY and CDR2 is SVGAGI. The CDR3 is made up of 13 amino acids. This CDR3 is CASSYDGNYGYTF. For the CDR3, the DNA is TGTGCCAGCAGTTATGACGGGAACTATGGCTACACCTTC.

This chain links TRBV2 with TRBJ2-6, with 9 bases fitting TRBD1. This CDR3 contains 19 residues. V shed 7 bases and J 0 bases; nucleotides not matched to a gene: 13. Germline CDR1 is SNHLY and CDR2 is FYNNEI. The CDR3 reads CASNPGQGLSASGANVLTF. Written as DNA, the CDR3 is TGTGCCAGCAATCCGGGACAGGGACTATCCGCCTCTGGGGCCAACGTCCTGACTTTC.

This sequence joins TRBV7-9 and TRBJ2-3; no clear D. CDR1 and CDR2 (germline): SEHNR, FQNEAQ (reference sequence). Trimming cost V 5 bases and J 2 bases, with 14 bases left between them. There are 15 residues in the CDR3. CDR3 DNA: TGTGCCAGCAGCGAAAGTCCCATTTTCACAGATACGCAGTATTTT. The encoded protein is CASSESPIFTDTQYF.

V is TRBV2 and J is TRBJ1-1; 9 bases match TRBD1. CDR3 length: 14 residues. In germline, CDR1 is SNHLY, CDR2 FYNNEI. J was trimmed by 4 bases and V by 6 bases; bases with no gene match: 6. The CDR3 spells CASREQGAGTEAFF. The CDR3 coding sequence is TGTGCCAGCAGGGAACAGGGGGCGGGCACTGAAGCTTTCTTT.

V and J are TRBV7-7 and TRBJ2-5, with D perhaps TRBD1 (5 bases). CDR1 and CDR2 (germline): SSHAT, FNYEAQ (reference sequence). The CDR3 runs 13 residues. V lost 5 bases and J lost 4, with 11 bases in between. The DNA for the CDR3 is TGTGCCAGCAGCCCCCAGGGTGGAGAGACCCAGTACTTC. It is translated as CASSPQGGETQYF.

This chain links TRBV7-2 with TRBJ2-4, with TRBD1 identical over 8 bases. CDR1 SGHTA and CDR2 FQGNSA come from the germline V gene. V lost 5 bases, J lost 1 base, and 10 bases stayed unmatched. The CDR3 spans 17 residues. CDR3: CASSPGQGGSAKNIQYF. Written as DNA, the CDR3 is TGTGCCAGCAGCCCCGGACAGGGTGGGTCGGCCAAAAACATTCAGTACTTC.

V usage is TRBV27 and J usage is TRBJ2-1, with D possibly TRBD1 on 5 matching bases. Between the trimmed V and J ends, which lost 3 bases and 9 bases, there was a span of 18 bases. The germline gives CDR1 MNHEY, CDR2 SMNVEV (reference sequence). The CDR3 runs 15 residues. The CDR3 region has the DNA TGTGCCAGCAGTTTCTCGGCAGGGTTATTCAGTGAGCAGTTCTTC. This encodes CASSFSAGLFSEQFF.

The CDR3 nucleotides are TGTGCCAGCAGCTACATCCGGGACTACCAAGAGACCCAGTACTTC. Translated, it gives CASSYIRDYQETQYF. The rearrangement uses TRBV6-1 and TRBJ2-5; maybe TRBD2 (6 bases). V lost 6 bases, J lost 0 bases, and 14 bases lay in between. The length of the CDR3 is 15 residues. Germline CDR1 reads MNHNS; CDR2 reads SASEGT.

The chain carries TRBV7-6 and TRBJ2-2; a possible D gene is TRBD1 (7 bases). Trimming pared 5 bases from V and 2 bases from J, leaving 15 bases between. The CDR3 covers 16 residues. Germline lookup yields CDR1 SGHVS and CDR2 FNYEAQ. The CDR3 reads CASSPTGAGNTGELFF. The CDR3 DNA reads TGTGCCAGCAGCCCAACAGGGGCGGGAAACACCGGGGAGCTGTTTTTT. Combining the CDR3 with reference TRBV7-6 and TRBJ2-2 gives the whole variable domain GAGVSQSPRYKVTKRGQDVALRCDPISGHVSLYWYRQALGQGPEFLTYFNYEAQQDKSGLPNDRFSAERPEGSISTLTIQRTEQRDSAMYRCASSPTGAGNTGELFFGEGSRLTVL.

This clone was seen a handful of times. This rearrangement joins TRBV7-9 to TRBJ1-1; a possible D gene is TRBD1 (6 bases). The CDR3 is made up of 12 amino acids. Looked up from germline, CDR1 is SEHNR and CDR2 is FQNEAQ (reference sequence). Between the trimmed V and J ends, which lost 6 bases and 6 bases, there was a span of 11 bases. The CDR3 DNA is TGTGCCAGCAGACCTACAGGGCCTGAAGCTTTCTTT. It yields the protein CASRPTGPEAFF. Looking up the rest from reference TRBV7-9 and TRBJ1-1 gives the full variable domain: DTGVSQNPRHKITKRGQNVTFRCDPISEHNRLYWYRQTLGQGPEFLTYFQNEAQLEKSRLLSDRFSAERPKGSFSTLEIQRTEQGDSAMYLCASRPTGPEAFFGQGTRLTVV.

This clone was seen only a few times. V usage is TRBV5-1 and J usage is TRBJ1-4, with TRBD1 matching over 7 bases. The CDR3 totals 14 residues. With 2 bases clipped from V and 8 bases from J, the junction kept 6 bases outside the gene matches. The germline gives CDR1 SGHRS, CDR2 YFSETQ. CDR3 amino acids: CASSFRQGSEKLFF. CDR3 nucleotide sequence: TGCGCCAGCAGCTTTAGACAGGGATCAGAAAAACTGTTTTTT.